This T cell receptor (beta chain) emerged from a study of cytomegalovirus exposure and HLA in healthy donors (dated by TCRdb to about 2017). Study-wide context: A later analysis indicated that the 95 to 150 validation repertoires were generated on the platform also employed for the roughly 720 repertoires of the first cohort. The aim of the study was to test whether cataloging public T cell receptors could identify signatures of past pathogen exposure. A separate validation cohort of roughly 110 different subjects was used in addition to the roughly 700-subject first cohort. High-throughput TCR immunosequencing, statistical association of individual TCRs with disease status, and machine learning were combined to predict cytomegalovirus infection status. General study outcomes and caveats: The study listed 164 TCR beta chains as associated with cytomegalovirus. A later analysis had no HLA typing for the validation cohort, so co-occurrence there was scored across all 110 or so repertoires. In vitro tests confirmed that three of the cytomegalovirus-associated TCR beta chains recognize cytomegalovirus antigens. The classifier was reported to diagnose cytomegalovirus status with high specificity and sensitivity in both the original and validation cohorts. While some public TCRs were present in many individuals, most TCR sequences turned up only very rarely across donors. Subsequent analysis determined that TCRs grouped into clusters in the first cohort also showed a tendency toward co-occurrence across the 120 validation repertoires, and 85% to 95% of cluster scores exceeded 0. The authors suggested that the approach could potentially be generalized to other disease states and immunological phenotypes.

CDR1 and CDR2 are read off the germline V gene as KGHSH and LQKENI. V is clipped by 0 bases and J by 4 bases, and the sequence between their germline boundaries is 9 bases long. Its CDR3 holds 14 amino acids, cysteine through phenylalanine. CDR3 DNA is the only sequence kept; it has 42 bases, read in frame from the first base. Library preparation employed the immunoSEQ multiplex PCR assay. Per the source publication's procedure: A statistical classification framework was built for diagnosing cytomegalovirus status from the catalog of TCR beta chain sequences. The table comes from immuneACCESS by way of TCRdb, which keeps in-frame sequences with V and J called. Part of the clones is missing from these tables; in studies checked, under half for an unresolved V gene and the rest for unknown reasons. Clone size and V and J calls were adopted from that table, with D and trimming inferred from the DNA. Within this sample are about 98,000 clones, with about 88% of them counted one time only. Of the sample, over 6% is held by the ten largest clones.

About this clone: Its antigen remains undetermined. It has no much larger one-base neighbor in the sample; base qualities were not kept.

Separate from the approximately 700-subject first cohort, the validation cohort of around 130 subjects was the group to which the donors belonged. The sequenced material came from PBMCs. The chain is made from TRBV18 and TRBJ1-2; the D gene cannot be resolved reliably. This TCR was recovered from a man aged 18-30 years in good health and CMV-seropositive. The CDR3 region has the sequence CASSPPMAPYGYTF. The DNA sequence is given as TGTGCCAGCTCACCACCGATGGCTCCCTATGGCTACACCTTC.